This T cell receptor beta chain originates from a study of T-cell memory formation after mild COVID-19. Whole-study results and caveats: The main location of contracting CD4+ clones was CM and EM, and that of contracting CD8+ clones was EMRA.

A word on this clonotype: Its antigen is unidentified.

Germline V gene data show CDR1 as SGHNT and CDR2 as YENEEA. Trimming removed 4 bases from V and 6 bases from J, with 15 bases in between. CDR3 size: 14 residues. TCRdb ran MiXCR on the 5' RACE reads and lists one entry per CDR3 protein. The repertoire includes a few hundred thousand distinct CDR3 sequences, about 17% of them detected once, and around 23% sits in the top ten. The receptor was isolated from a man younger than 30 who had mild COVID-19 (a few samples of this study predate the infection). Cell type and time point are not known. The chain is built from TRBV11-3 and TRBJ1-1, with a possible D match to TRBD1 (6 bases). The sample was PBMCs or a T cell subset sorted from them (not recorded which). CDR3 bases: TGTGCCAGCAGCTCAACAGGGTCGATGGCTGAAGCTTTCTTT. This gives the protein CASSSTGSMAEAFF.